This entry features one T cell receptor beta chain sequence. Investigators reverse transcribed all isolated RNA, so they sequenced expressed TCRB transcripts. Generated by immunoSEQ multiplex PCR, the TCRdb table keeps only in-frame clones and is missing some. The profile covers approximately 140,000 clones, with less than 8.5% appearing a single time and under 1.5% taken by the ten largest. The data stem from a study of beta chain features in type 1 diabetes. The CDR3 consists of 15 residues. The germline V gene encodes CDR1 MNHEY and CDR2 SVGAGI. With 2 bases clipped from V and 8 bases from J, the junction kept 7 bases outside the gene matches.

The sequence came from a woman in her twenties or thirties in good health. The rearrangement joins TRBV6-5 to TRBJ2-1, with 9 bases matching TRBD2. Sequencing was done on a sample of central memory CD4+ T cells from blood. CDR3 loop: CASSYLAGGGYEQFF. The DNA of the CDR3 is TGTGCCAGCAGTTACCTTGCGGGAGGGGGCTATGAGCAGTTCTTC.